What follows are 5 T cell receptor beta chains derived from one specimen sequenced in a study of regulatory T cells in long-lasting Graves disease. Time point in this sample: newly diagnosed GD, antithyroid drugs for less than 3 months. RNA from PBMCs was the source of the TCR library. Construction of TCR beta libraries relied on iRepertoire HTBI primers and on Arm-PCR targeting CDR3 regions. TCRdb processed the multiplex PCR reads anew with MiXCR; each CDR3 protein has one entry. The data contain a few hundred thousand distinct CDR3 sequences, over 15% of them singletons. These data are also associated with another study on T cells in Graves' hyperthyroidism and ophthalmopathy.

Specimen: peripheral blood mononuclear cells (PBMCs), collected at new diagnosis, from a patient treated with antithyroid drugs. The receptors come from a man aged 35 to 55 with Graves disease.

This clonotype was found many times. The chain uses TRBV28 and TRBJ2-3; 8 nucleotides line up with TRBD2. The CDR3 runs to 15 residues. In germline, CDR1 is MDHEN, CDR2 SYDVKM. The trim removed 9 bases at V and 3 bases at J, leaving 11 bases unmatched. The CDR3 here is CASRGRGVRTDTQYF. The CDR3 DNA reads TGTGCCAGTCGTGGGCGGGGGGTTAGAACAGATACGCAGTATTTT.

This clonotype came up many times. V and J are TRBV28 and TRBJ1-6; no definite D call. The germline V gene has CDR1 MDHEN and CDR2 SYDVKM. The CDR3 extends over 13 amino acids. Trimming pared 2 bases from V and 9 bases from J, leaving 8 bases between. The CDR3 reads CASSLSMRSPLHF. The CDR3 nucleotides read TGTGCCAGCAGTTTAAGTATGCGTTCACCCCTCCACTTT.

In this sample, this clonotype turned up many times. The gene calls are TRBV29-1 and TRBJ2-1; TRBD2 matches 11 bases. CDR1 SQVTM and CDR2 ANQGSEA come from the germline V gene. Unmatched junction bases numbered 1, after V lost 4 bases and J lost 5 bases. This CDR3 region has 13 residues. The CDR3, as DNA: TGCAGCGTTGGGACTAGCGGGCACAATGAGCAGTTCTTC. Its translation: CSVGTSGHNEQFF.

CDR3: CASSPSRVGVNYGYTF. The CDR3 region has the DNA TGCGCCAGCAGCCCATCAAGGGTGGGGGTTAACTATGGCTACACCTTC. The V gene is TRBV5-1, the J gene TRBJ1-2; the D gene is possibly TRBD1 (5 bases). Germline CDR1 and CDR2: SGHRS and YFSETQ. CDR3 size: 16 residues. Trimming took 4 bases from V and 1 from J, leaving 17 bases between them. The variable domain in full, with the rest retrieved from reference TRBV5-1 and TRBJ1-2, is KAGVTQTPRYLIKTRGQQVTLSCSPISGHRSVSWYQQTPGQGLQFLFEYFSETQRNKGNFPGRFSGRQFSNSRSEMNVSTLELGDSALYLCASSPSRVGVNYGYTFGSGTRLTVV.

This clonotype was found many times. The gene calls are TRBV4-2 and TRBJ2-3; the D is unclear. This CDR3 is 13 amino acids long. CDR1 and CDR2 from the germline V gene are LGHNA and YNFKEQ. The germline V and J ends were trimmed by 2 bases and 5 bases, with 8 bases remaining between them. In nucleotides, the CDR3 is TGTGCCAGCAGCCAATTGGGTGGAGATACGCAGTATTTT. This codes for CASSQLGGDTQYF.